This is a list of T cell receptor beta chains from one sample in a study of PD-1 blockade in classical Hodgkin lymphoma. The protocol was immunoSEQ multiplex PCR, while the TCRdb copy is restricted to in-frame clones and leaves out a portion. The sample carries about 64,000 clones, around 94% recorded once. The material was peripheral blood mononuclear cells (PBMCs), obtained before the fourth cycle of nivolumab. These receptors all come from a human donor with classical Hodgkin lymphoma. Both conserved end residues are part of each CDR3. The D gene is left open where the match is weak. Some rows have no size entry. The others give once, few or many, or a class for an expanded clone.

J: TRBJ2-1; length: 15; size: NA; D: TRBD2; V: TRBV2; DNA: TGTGCCAGCAGTTCTGGGCTAGCGGGGGTCAATGAGCAGTTCTTC; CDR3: CASSSGLAGVNEQFF
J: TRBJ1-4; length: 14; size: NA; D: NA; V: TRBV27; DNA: TGTGCCAGCAGTTTATCCGGCCAACCGGAAAAACTGTTTTTT; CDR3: CASSLSGQPEKLFF
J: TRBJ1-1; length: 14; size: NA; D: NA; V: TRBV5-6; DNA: TGTGCCAGCAGCTTGTGGCGGTTGAACACTGAAGCTTTCTTT; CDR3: CASSLWRLNTEAFF
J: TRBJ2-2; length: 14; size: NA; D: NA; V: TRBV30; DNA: TGTGCCTGGAGTGTACTTACTAACACCGGGGAGCTGTTTTTT; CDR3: CAWSVLTNTGELFF
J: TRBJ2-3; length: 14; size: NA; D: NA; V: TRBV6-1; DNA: TGTGCCAGCAGTGAACTGACAGGCACAGATACGCAGTATTTT; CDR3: CASSELTGTDTQYF
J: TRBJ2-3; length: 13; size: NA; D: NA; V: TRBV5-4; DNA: TGTGCCAGCAGCCCTAGCGGCACAGATACGCAGTATTTT; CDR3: CASSPSGTDTQYF
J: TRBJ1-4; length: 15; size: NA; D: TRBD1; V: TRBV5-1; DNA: TGCGCCAGCAGCTTGCAGGGGGGCCTTAATGAAAAACTGTTTTTT; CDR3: CASSLQGGLNEKLFF
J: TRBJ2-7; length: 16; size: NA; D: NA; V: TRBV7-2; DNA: TGTGCCAGCAGCTTAGAGGCAGACGCATGGCAAGCCGAGCAGTACTTC; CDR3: CASSLEADAWQAEQYF
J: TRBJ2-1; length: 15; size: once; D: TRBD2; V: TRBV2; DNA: TGTGCCAGCATTGGGCGGGAGGGTATTTACAATGAGCAGTTCTTC; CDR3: CASIGREGIYNEQFF
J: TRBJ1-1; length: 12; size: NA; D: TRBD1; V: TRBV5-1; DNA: TGCGCCAGCAGCTCAGGGGGCACTGAAGCTTTCTTT; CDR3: CASSSGGTEAFF
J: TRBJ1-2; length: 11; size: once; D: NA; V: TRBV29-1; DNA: TGCAGCGTTGAAGATCTCAGGGACTACACCTTC; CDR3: CSVEDLRDYTF
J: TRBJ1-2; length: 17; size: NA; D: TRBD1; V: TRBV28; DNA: TGTGCCAGCAGTCAACCGGGACAGATTACCACAGACTATGGCTACACCTTC; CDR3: CASSQPGQITTDYGYTF
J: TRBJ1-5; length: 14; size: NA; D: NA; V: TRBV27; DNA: TGTGCCAGCAGTTTGACCGGATTCAATCAGCCCCAGCATTTT; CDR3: CASSLTGFNQPQHF
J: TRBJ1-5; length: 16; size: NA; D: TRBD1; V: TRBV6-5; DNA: TGTGCCAGCAGTTACTCGTCCTCGGCAGGGGGTCAGCCCCAGCATTTT; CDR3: CASSYSSSAGGQPQHF
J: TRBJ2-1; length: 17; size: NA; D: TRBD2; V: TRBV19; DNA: TGTGCCAGTAGGCCGACGATTAGCGGGGGCTTCTACAATGAGCAGTTCTTC; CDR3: CASRPTISGGFYNEQFF
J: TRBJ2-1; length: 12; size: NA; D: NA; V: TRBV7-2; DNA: TGTGCCAGCAGGATCTCCTACAATGAGCAGTTCTTC; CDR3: CASRISYNEQFF
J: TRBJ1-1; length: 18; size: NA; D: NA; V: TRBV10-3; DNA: TGTGCCATCAGTGAGTCGCCCTACCAAACCAGACCTCCCACTGAAGCTTTCTTT; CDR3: CAISESPYQTRPPTEAFF